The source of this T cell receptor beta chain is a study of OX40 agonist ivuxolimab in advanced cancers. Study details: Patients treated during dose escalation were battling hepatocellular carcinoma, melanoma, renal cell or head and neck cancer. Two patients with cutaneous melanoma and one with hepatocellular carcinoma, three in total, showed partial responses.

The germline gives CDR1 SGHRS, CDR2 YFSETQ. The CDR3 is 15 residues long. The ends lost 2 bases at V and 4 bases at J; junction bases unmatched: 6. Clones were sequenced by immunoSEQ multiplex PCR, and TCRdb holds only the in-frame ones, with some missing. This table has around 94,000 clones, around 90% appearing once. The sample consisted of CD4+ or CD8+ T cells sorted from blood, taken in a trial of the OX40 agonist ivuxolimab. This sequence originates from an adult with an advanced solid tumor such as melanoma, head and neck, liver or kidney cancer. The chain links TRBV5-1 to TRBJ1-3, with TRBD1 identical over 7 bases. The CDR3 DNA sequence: TGCGCCAGCAGCTTCGGACAGGACAAAGGAAACACCATATATTTT. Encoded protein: CASSFGQDKGNTIYF.